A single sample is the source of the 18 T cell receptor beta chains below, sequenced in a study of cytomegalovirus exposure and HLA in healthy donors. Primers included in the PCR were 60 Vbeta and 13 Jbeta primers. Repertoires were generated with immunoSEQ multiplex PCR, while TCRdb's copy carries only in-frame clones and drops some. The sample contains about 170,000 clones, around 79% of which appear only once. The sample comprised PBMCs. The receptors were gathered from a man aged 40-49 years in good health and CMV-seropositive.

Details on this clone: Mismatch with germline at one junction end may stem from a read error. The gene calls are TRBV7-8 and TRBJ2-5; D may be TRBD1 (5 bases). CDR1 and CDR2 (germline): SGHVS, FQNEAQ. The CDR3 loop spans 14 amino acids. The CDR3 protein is CASSSQGYQGTQYF. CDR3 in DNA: TGTGCCAGCAGCTCTCAGGGTTACCAAGGGACCCAGTACTTC.

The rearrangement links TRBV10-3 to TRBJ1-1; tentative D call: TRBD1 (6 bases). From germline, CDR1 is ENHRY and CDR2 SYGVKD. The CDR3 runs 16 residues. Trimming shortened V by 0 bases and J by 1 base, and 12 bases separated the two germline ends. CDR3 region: CAISESYGTPNTEAFF. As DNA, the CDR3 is TGTGCCATCAGTGAGTCTTATGGGACACCGAACACTGAAGCTTTCTTT.

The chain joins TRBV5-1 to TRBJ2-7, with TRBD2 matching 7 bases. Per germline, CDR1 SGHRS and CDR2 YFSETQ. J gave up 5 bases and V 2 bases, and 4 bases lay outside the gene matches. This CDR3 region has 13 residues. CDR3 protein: CASSFGGKNEQYF. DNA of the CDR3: TGCGCCAGCAGCTTCGGGGGGAAGAACGAGCAGTACTTC.

The CDR3 protein is CAWSPNRGSFSYEQYF. The CDR3 region has the DNA TGTGCCTGGAGCCCAAATCGGGGTTCTTTCTCCTACGAGCAGTACTTC. This chain uses TRBV30 with TRBJ2-7; D might be TRBD2 (5 bases). The CDR3 spans 16 residues. Trimming cost V 3 bases and J 0 bases, with 18 bases left between them. CDR1 and CDR2 (germline): GTSNPN, SVGIG (reference sequence).

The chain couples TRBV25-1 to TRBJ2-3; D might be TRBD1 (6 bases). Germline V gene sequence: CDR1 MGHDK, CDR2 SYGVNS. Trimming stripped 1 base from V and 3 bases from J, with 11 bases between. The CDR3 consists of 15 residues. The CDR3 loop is CASSESGVATDTQYF. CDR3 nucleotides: TGTGCCAGCAGTGAATCAGGGGTCGCGACAGATACGCAGTATTTT.

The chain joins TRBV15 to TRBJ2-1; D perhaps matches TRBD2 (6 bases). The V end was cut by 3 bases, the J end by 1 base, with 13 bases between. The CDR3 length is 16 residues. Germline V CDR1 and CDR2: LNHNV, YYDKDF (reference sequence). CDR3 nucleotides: TGTGCCACCAGCAGTTCTACTAGCAGGTCCTACAATGAGCAGTTCTTC. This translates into CATSSSTSRSYNEQFF. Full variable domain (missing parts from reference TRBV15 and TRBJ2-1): DAMVIQNPRYQVTQFGKPVTLSCSQTLNHNVMYWYQQKSSQAPKLLFHYYDKDFNNEADTPDNFQSRRPNTSFCFLDIRSPGLGDTAMYLCATSSSTSRSYNEQFFGPGTRLTVL.

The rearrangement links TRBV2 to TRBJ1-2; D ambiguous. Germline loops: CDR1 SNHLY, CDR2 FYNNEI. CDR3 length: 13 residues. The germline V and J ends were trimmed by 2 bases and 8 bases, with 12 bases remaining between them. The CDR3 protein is CASSEYVFGGYTF. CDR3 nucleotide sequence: TGTGCCAGCAGTGAATATGTATTCGGGGGCTACACCTTC.

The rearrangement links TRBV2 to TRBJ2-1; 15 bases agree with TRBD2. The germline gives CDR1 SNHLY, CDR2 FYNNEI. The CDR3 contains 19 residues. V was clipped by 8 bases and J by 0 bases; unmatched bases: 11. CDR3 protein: CASVPGLAGGVSSYNEQFF. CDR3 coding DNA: TGTGCCAGCGTACCGGGACTAGCGGGAGGCGTTAGCTCCTACAATGAGCAGTTCTTC.

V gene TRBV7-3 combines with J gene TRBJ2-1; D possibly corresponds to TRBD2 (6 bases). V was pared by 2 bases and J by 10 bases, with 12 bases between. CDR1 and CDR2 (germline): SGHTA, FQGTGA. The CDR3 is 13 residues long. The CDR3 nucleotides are TGTGCCAGCAGCTTATCGGCGGAGGGGGAGCAGTTCTTC. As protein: CASSLSAEGEQFF. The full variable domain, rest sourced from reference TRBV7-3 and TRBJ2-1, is GAGVSQTPSNKVTEKGKYVELRCDPISGHTALYWYRQSLGQGPEFLIYFQGTGAADDSGLPNDRFFAVRPEGSVSTLKIQRTERGDSAVYLCASSLSAEGEQFFGPGTRLTVL.

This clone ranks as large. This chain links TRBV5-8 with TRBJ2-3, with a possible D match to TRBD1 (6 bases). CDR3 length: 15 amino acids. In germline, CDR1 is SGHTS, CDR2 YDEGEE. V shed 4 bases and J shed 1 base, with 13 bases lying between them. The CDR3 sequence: CASSLWDTRTDTQYF. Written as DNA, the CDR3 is TGTGCCAGCAGCCTATGGGACACTCGCACAGATACGCAGTATTTT. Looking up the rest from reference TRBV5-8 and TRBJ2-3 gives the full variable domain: EAGVTQSPTHLIKTRGQQATLRCSPISGHTSVYWYQQALGLGLQFLLWYDEGEERNRGNFPPRFSGRQFPNYSSELNVNALELEDSALYLCASSLWDTRTDTQYFGPGTRLTVL.

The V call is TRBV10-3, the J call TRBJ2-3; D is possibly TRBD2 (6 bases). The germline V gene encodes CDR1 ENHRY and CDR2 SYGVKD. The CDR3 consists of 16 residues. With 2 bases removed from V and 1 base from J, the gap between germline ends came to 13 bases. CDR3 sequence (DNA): TGTGCCATCAGTGAGGGCTCGGGACTCCGCACAGATACGCAGTATTTT. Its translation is CAISEGSGLRTDTQYF.

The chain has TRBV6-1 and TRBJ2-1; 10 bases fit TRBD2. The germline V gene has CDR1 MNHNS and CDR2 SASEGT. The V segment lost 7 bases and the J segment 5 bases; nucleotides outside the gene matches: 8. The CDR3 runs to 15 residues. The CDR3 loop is CASTLAGGSHNEQFF. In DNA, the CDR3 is TGTGCCAGCACTTTAGCGGGGGGCTCACACAATGAGCAGTTCTTC.

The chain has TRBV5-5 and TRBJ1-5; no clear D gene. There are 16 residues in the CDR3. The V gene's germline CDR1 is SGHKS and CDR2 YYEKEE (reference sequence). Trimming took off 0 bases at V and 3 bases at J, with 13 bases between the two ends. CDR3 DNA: TGTGCCAGCAGCTTGGGGGAGGGAGTAAACAATCAGCCCCAGCATTTT. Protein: CASSLGEGVNNQPQHF.

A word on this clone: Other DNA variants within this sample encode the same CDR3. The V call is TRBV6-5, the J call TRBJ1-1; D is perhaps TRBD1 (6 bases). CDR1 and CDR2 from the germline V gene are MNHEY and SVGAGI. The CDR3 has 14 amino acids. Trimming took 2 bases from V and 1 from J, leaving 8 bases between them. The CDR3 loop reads CASSYDRRNTEAFF. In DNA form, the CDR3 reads TGTGCCAGCAGTTACGACAGGCGGAACACTGAAGCTTTCTTT.

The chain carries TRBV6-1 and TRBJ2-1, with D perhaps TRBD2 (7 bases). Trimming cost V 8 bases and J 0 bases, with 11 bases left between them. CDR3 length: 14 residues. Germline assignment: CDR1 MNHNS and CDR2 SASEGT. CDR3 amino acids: CASGGGPSYNEQFF. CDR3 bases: TGTGCCAGCGGGGGGGGGCCCTCCTACAATGAGCAGTTCTTC.

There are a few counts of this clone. CDR3 in DNA: TGTGCCAGCTCACCCCCAGGACTAGCGGGAGTGCGCGAGCAGTACTTC. Translated, it gives CASSPPGLAGVREQYF. This chain connects TRBV18 to TRBJ2-7; 13 bases match TRBD2. Germline V gene sequence: CDR1 KGHSH, CDR2 LQKENI. Germline trimming cut 3 bases from V and 6 bases from J; bases unmatched to any gene: 8. The CDR3 runs to 16 residues.

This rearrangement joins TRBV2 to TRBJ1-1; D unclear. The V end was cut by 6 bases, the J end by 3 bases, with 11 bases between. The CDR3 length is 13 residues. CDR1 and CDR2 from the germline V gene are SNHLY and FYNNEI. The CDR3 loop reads CASRDLWDTEAFF. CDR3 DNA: TGTGCCAGCAGAGACTTATGGGACACTGAAGCTTTCTTT.

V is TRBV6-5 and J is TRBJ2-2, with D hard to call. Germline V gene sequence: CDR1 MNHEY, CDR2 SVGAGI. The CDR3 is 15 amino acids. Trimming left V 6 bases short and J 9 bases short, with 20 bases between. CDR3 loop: CASSPKAALIRELFF. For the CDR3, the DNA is TGTGCCAGCAGCCCCAAAGCCGCATTAATCAGGGAGCTGTTTTTT.